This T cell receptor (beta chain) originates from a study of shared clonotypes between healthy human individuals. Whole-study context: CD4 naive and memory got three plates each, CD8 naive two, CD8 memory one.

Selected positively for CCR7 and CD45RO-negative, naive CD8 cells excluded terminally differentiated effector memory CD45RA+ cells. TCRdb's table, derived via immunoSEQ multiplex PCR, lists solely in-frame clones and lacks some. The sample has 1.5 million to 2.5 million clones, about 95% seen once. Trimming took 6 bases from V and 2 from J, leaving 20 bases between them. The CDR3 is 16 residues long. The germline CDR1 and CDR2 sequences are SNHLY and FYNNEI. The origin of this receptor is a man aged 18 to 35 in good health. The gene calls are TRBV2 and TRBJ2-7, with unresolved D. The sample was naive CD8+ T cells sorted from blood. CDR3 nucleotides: TGTGCCAGCAGGTATGACATTCAGGTGGTGGCCTACGAGCAGTACTTC. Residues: CASRYDIQVVAYEQYF.